What follows describes a single T cell receptor beta chain. Its specificity is not known. V was trimmed by 2 bases and J by 1 base, leaving 9 bases between them. This CDR3 contains 15 residues. CDR1 MNHEY and CDR2 SVGEGT come from the germline V gene. This record comes from a study of HIV-infected patients and healthy controls. Findings and limits, study-wide: Comparisons were complicated because patients and controls had unequal numbers of distinct sequences. Donor HLA types were not determined in the study.

Follow-up blood was drawn about 14 weeks, roughly three months, after antiretroviral therapy began. Whole blood was used without fractionation, so all unsorted peripheral T cells were included. 450 to 600 ng RNA was reverse transcribed with alpha and beta constant-region primers. Each of the alpha and beta chains got its own library through chain-specific third strand synthesis with indices. One entry per CDR3 protein, called by TCRdb with MiXCR from the 5' RACE reads. This repertoire shows about 5,100 distinct CDR3 sequences, around 9% found once; its top ten account for less than 30%. The rearrangement joins TRBV6-2 or TRBV6-3 to TRBJ1-5; D uncertain. Sample: blood, taken during antiretroviral therapy. The sequence came from an adult with HIV infection. CDR3 in amino acids: CASSYGGRSNQPQHF. The CDR3 bases are TGTGCCAGCAGTTACGGCGGACGAAGCAATCAGCCCCAGCATTTT.